The rows below give T cell receptor beta chains drawn from one sample of a study of cytomegalovirus exposure and HLA in healthy donors. Sequenced by immunoSEQ multiplex PCR; TCRdb stores in-frame clones only, minus some. Of fewer than 250,000 clones in the sample, about four fifths were seen once. The sequencing sample was made of PBMCs. These receptor sequences come from a woman aged 45-60 years in good health and CMV-seropositive. CDR3s leave out the opening cysteine and the closing phenylalanine or tryptophan. Fields, in order: CDR3 protein, J gene, V gene, D gene. The D gene is left open where the match is weak.

ASSQGIHTEAF | TRBJ1-1 | TRBV27 | NA
ASSTAGTLHHYT | TRBJ1-2 | TRBV7-2 | NA
ASSANRQGVGNTIY | TRBJ1-3 | TRBV11-2 | TRBD1
ASSTRGAEAF | TRBJ1-1 | TRBV7-9 | TRBD1
ASSLSGGTYNEQF | TRBJ2-1 | TRBV11-2 | TRBD2
ASSDSASVGTQY | TRBJ2-5 | TRBV10-1 | NA
ASSPGTSGGHEQF | TRBJ2-1 | TRBV9 | TRBD2
ASSSGGGANYGYT | TRBJ1-2 | TRBV7-2 | TRBD1
ASSSRANVLT | TRBJ2-6 | TRBV7-2 | NA
ASSINLENYEQF | TRBJ2-1 | TRBV19 | NA
ASSRETEVHTGELF | TRBJ2-2 | TRBV6-4 | NA